This entry lists 29 T cell receptor beta chains sequenced from one sample in a study of cytomegalovirus exposure and HLA in healthy donors. It was with 60 Vbeta and 13 Jbeta primers that the PCR ran. Assay used: immunoSEQ multiplex PCR; TCRdb lists only in-frame clones, some missing. Found here are about 220,000 clones, over 80% of them singletons; the top ten hold 0.71%. The sequenced sample was PBMCs. The receptors come from a boy younger than 10 in good health and CMV-seronegative.

In DNA, the CDR3 is TGTGCCAGCAGTTGGGGAAGGGGGAACACTGAAGCTTTCTTT. Translating gives CASSWGRGNTEAFF. V and J are TRBV6-5 and TRBJ1-1, with D perhaps matching TRBD1 (5 bases). The CDR3 runs to 14 residues. Germline V gives CDR1 MNHEY, CDR2 SVGAGI. V was pared by 4 bases and J by 1 base, with 10 bases between.

The count of this clone is one. The genes are TRBV29-1 and TRBJ1-2; 7 positions agree with TRBD1. The CDR3 runs to 13 residues. V lost 5 bases to trimming and J lost 5 bases; unmatched junction nucleotides: 8. From germline, CDR1 is SQVTM and CDR2 ANQGSEA. Written as DNA, the CDR3 is TGCAGCGTTAATAGACAGGGTGAATATGGCTACACCTTC. This encodes CSVNRQGEYGYTF.

This clone is a singleton in its sample. The chain is built from TRBV11-1 and TRBJ2-3; possibly TRBD1 for D (6 bases). Trimming removed 1 base from V and 0 bases from J, with 11 bases in between. Germline V lookup: CDR1 SGHAT, CDR2 FQDESV (reference sequence). This CDR3 has 16 amino acids. The CDR3 DNA reads TGTGCCAGCAGCTTAGAGCCAGGGGCTAGCACAGATACGCAGTATTTT. Residues: CASSLEPGASTDTQYF.

The DNA of the CDR3 is TGTGCCAACAGGGGTGCGGGGAACACTGAAGCTTTCTTT. This gives the protein CANRGAGNTEAFF. This chain joins TRBV2 and TRBJ1-1; TRBD1 agrees at 7 bases. J was trimmed by 1 base and V by 10 bases; bases with no gene match: 6. CDR1 SNHLY and CDR2 FYNNEI come from the germline V gene. CDR3 size: 13 residues.

The rearrangement joins TRBV7-6 to TRBJ2-5; possibly TRBD2 for D (5 bases). The germline gives CDR1 SGHVS, CDR2 FNYEAQ. V was clipped by 2 bases and J by 5 bases, with 15 bases between them. This CDR3 has 15 residues. The CDR3 is CASSLQMEEVETQYF. For the CDR3, the DNA is TGTGCCAGCAGCTTACAGATGGAGGAGGTGGAGACCCAGTACTTC.

The chain joins TRBV5-4 to TRBJ2-5, with 8 bases lining up with TRBD2. The J call may be faulty, since TRBJ2-7 better matches the DNA end. From germline, CDR1 is SGHNT and CDR2 YYREEE (reference sequence). This CDR3 is 13 amino acids long. CDR3 bases: TGTGCCAGCAGCTATGGACTAGCCCGCGAGCAGTACTTC. Its protein product is CASSYGLAREQYF.

The CDR3 DNA reads TGTGCCAGCAGCTCTAGCGGGAGGCACGAGCAGTACTTC. This encodes CASSSSGRHEQYF. The V call is TRBV13, the J call TRBJ2-7; 11 bases line up with TRBD2. V shed 4 bases and J 5 bases; nucleotides not matched to a gene: 1. Germline CDR1 reads PRHDT; CDR2 reads FYEKMQ (reference sequence). The CDR3 extends over 13 amino acids. The full variable domain, with the rest looked up from reference TRBV13 and TRBJ2-7, is AAGVIQSPRHLIKEKRETATLKCYPIPRHDTVYWYQQGPGQDPQFLISFYEKMQSDKGSIPDRFSAQQFSDYHSELNMSSLELGDSALYFCASSSSGRHEQYFGPGTRLTVT.

The chain joins TRBV11-2 to TRBJ1-4; tentative D call: TRBD1 (5 bases). CDR1 is SGHAT, CDR2 FQNNGV, per germline. The CDR3 runs to 15 residues. V was pared by 0 bases and J by 6 bases, with 11 bases between. Here the CDR3 DNA reads TGTGCCAGCAGCTTAGATCCAGGGTTATATGAAAAACTGTTTTTT. It specifies CASSLDPGLYEKLFF.

This rearrangement joins TRBV7-3 to TRBJ1-5; 7 bases map to TRBD1. The CDR3 sequence is 19 residues long. CDR1 is SGHTA, CDR2 FQGTGA, per germline. Unmatched junction bases numbered 17, after V lost 1 base and J lost 5 bases. DNA for the CDR3: TGTGCCAGCAGCTTAATAGGAAGACAGGGAGGATTGGTATATCAGCCCCAGCATTTT. This translates into CASSLIGRQGGLVYQPQHF. The whole variable domain, filled in from reference TRBV7-3 and TRBJ1-5, reads GAGVSQTPSNKVTEKGKYVELRCDPISGHTALYWYRQSLGQGPEFLIYFQGTGAADDSGLPNDRFFAVRPEGSVSTLKIQRTERGDSAVYLCASSLIGRQGGLVYQPQHFGDGTRLSIL.

This clone showed up just once. This sequence joins TRBV6-5 and TRBJ1-1; 12 nucleotides line up with TRBD1. CDR3 size: 15 residues. Germline V gives CDR1 MNHEY, CDR2 SVGAGI. V was pared by 7 bases and J by 2 bases, with 5 bases of the junction left unmatched. CDR3 sequence: CASTRDRGPNTEAFF. CDR3 bases: TGTGCCAGCACCAGGGACAGGGGGCCCAACACTGAAGCTTTCTTT.

This clone was counted between two and nine times. J is TRBJ1-6 and V is TRBV6-1, with D tentatively TRBD1 (5 bases). There are 17 residues in the CDR3. The V gene's germline CDR1 is MNHNS and CDR2 SASEGT. V was clipped by 1 base and J by 8 bases, with 18 bases between them. The CDR3 spells CASSEEEGPIEYSPLHF. CDR3 sequence (DNA): TGTGCCAGCAGTGAAGAGGAGGGGCCCATAGAATATTCACCCCTCCACTTT.

The chain recombines TRBV29-1 with TRBJ2-7; 8 bases line up with TRBD1. Germline V gene sequence: CDR1 SQVTM, CDR2 ANQGSEA. The CDR3 is 14 residues long. J gave up 0 bases and V 6 bases, and 7 bases lay outside the gene matches. In DNA, the CDR3 is TGCAGCGTAGTACAGGGGGACCTCTCCTACGAGCAGTACTTC. Its translation: CSVVQGDLSYEQYF.

The CDR3 nucleotides read TGTGCCAGCAGCCCCACAGGGGGTGCGGATGAAGCTTTCTTT. Protein: CASSPTGGADEAFF. V is TRBV14 and J is TRBJ1-1; 8 bases line up with TRBD1. J gave up 7 bases and V 4 bases, and 8 bases lay outside the gene matches. This CDR3 has 14 amino acids. Germline CDR1 SGHDN, CDR2 FVKESK.

This clone has only one observation. J is TRBJ1-4 and V is TRBV7-6; 9 nucleotides align to TRBD1. The J segment lost 0 bases and the V segment lost 4 bases, leaving 6 bases of the junction unmatched. Germline V gives CDR1 SGHVS, CDR2 FNYEAQ. The CDR3 spans 17 residues. CDR3 bases: TGTGCCAGCAGCTGGCGGACAGGGGAGTCAACTAATGAAAAACTGTTTTTT. The encoded protein is CASSWRTGESTNEKLFF.

V usage is TRBV6-6 and J usage is TRBJ1-3; a possible D gene is TRBD1 (6 bases). Germline CDR1 reads MNHNY; CDR2 reads SVGAGI (reference sequence). Trimming removed 5 bases from V and 4 bases from J, with 12 bases in between. This CDR3 is built from 14 residues. DNA of the CDR3: TGTGCCAGCAGTACTTACGGACAGGGAAACACCATATATTTT. This sequence encodes CASSTYGQGNTIYF.

The V gene is TRBV27, the J gene TRBJ1-1; D is perhaps TRBD1 (6 bases). The CDR3 loop spans 14 amino acids. Trimming shortened V by 2 bases and J by 5 bases, and 12 bases separated the two germline ends. Per germline, CDR1 MNHEY and CDR2 SMNVEV (reference sequence). CDR3 DNA sequence: TGTGCCAGCAGTTTAGCGGGGGCGGGAACTGAAGCTTTCTTT. Residues: CASSLAGAGTEAFF.

The count of this clone is one. CDR3 loop: CASSVLAGAYNEQFF. CDR3 nucleotides: TGTGCCAGCAGCGTCCTAGCGGGAGCCTACAATGAGCAGTTCTTC. This rearrangement joins TRBV7-6 to TRBJ2-1; TRBD2 aligns across 10 bases. The trim removed 5 bases at V and 2 bases at J, leaving 3 bases unmatched. Per the germline V gene, CDR1 is SGHVS and CDR2 is FNYEAQ. The CDR3 sequence is 15 residues long.

The V call is TRBV7-6, the J call TRBJ1-2, with D maybe TRBD1 (6 bases). The CDR3 extends over 14 amino acids. Germline CDR1 is SGHVS and CDR2 is FNYEAQ. Trimming cost V 1 base and J 6 bases, with 12 bases left between them. CDR3 sequence (DNA): TGTGCCAGCAGCTTAGGGGGGGGGCGCCATGGCTACACCTTC. Amino acids: CASSLGGGRHGYTF.

The chain couples TRBV11-2 to TRBJ2-1; D remains unclear. Between the trimmed V and J ends, which lost 6 bases and 6 bases, there was a span of 9 bases. The CDR3 spans 12 residues. Germline V gene lookup returns CDR1 SGHAT and CDR2 FQNNGV. CDR3 bases: TGTGCCAGCAGATCGACATCCAATGAGCAGTTCTTC. This gives the protein CASRSTSNEQFF. Full variable domain (missing parts from reference TRBV11-2 and TRBJ2-1): EAGVAQSPRYKIIEKRQSVAFWCNPISGHATLYWYQQILGQGPKLLIQFQNNGVVDDSQLPKDRFSAERLKGVDSTLKIQPAKLEDSAVYLCASRSTSNEQFFGPGTRLTVL.

This clone was seen just once. The rearrangement uses TRBV7-9 and TRBJ2-7; 7 positions match TRBD1. The CDR3 consists of 16 residues. After removal of 2 bases from V and 0 bases from J, the junction contained 7 bases not matched to a gene. Germline V gene lookup returns CDR1 SEHNR and CDR2 FQNEAQ (reference sequence). Here the CDR3 DNA reads TGTGCCAGCAGCTTATCATTGACAGGGAGCTCCTACGAGCAGTACTTC. It specifies CASSLSLTGSSYEQYF. The full variable domain, completed using reference TRBV7-9 and TRBJ2-7, is DTGVSQNPRHKITKRGQNVTFRCDPISEHNRLYWYRQTLGQGPEFLTYFQNEAQLEKSRLLSDRFSAERPKGSFSTLEIQRTEQGDSAMYLCASSLSLTGSSYEQYFGPGTRLTVT.

The rearrangement links TRBV19 to TRBJ1-1; the match to TRBD1 covers 9 bases. This CDR3 contains 15 residues. Trimming at V came to 4 bases and at J to 0 bases, leaving 3 bases not matched to a gene. Germline V lookup: CDR1 LNHDA, CDR2 SQIVND (reference sequence). CDR3 DNA sequence: TGTGCCAGTAGTACCACAGGGGGCCTGAACACTGAAGCTTTCTTT. Its protein product is CASSTTGGLNTEAFF.

This chain connects TRBV11-3 to TRBJ2-1; 8 bases align to TRBD2. Looked up from germline, CDR1 is SGHNT and CDR2 is YENEEA. This CDR3 is 15 amino acids long. V trimming: 4 bases; J trimming: 7 bases; junction bases outside the gene matches: 9. The CDR3 sequence is CASSSPGTSINEQFF. DNA for the CDR3: TGTGCCAGCAGCTCGCCCGGGACTAGTATAAATGAGCAGTTCTTC.

CDR3 residues: CASSFRGATNYGYTF. The DNA of the CDR3 is TGTGCCAGCAGCTTCCGGGGGGCGACTAACTATGGCTACACCTTC. The J gene is TRBJ1-2, the V gene TRBV11-2; tentatively, D is TRBD1 (6 bases). Looked up from germline, CDR1 is SGHAT and CDR2 is FQNNGV. This CDR3 comprises 15 residues. V was cut by 3 bases and J by 0 bases, with 11 bases left in between.

The chain has TRBV11-2 and TRBJ2-7, with 7 bases fitting TRBD1. The CDR3 has 14 amino acids. Germline V gives CDR1 SGHAT, CDR2 FQNNGV. V trimming: 4 bases; J trimming: 4 bases; junction bases outside the gene matches: 7. CDR3 in DNA: TGTGCCAGCAGCTACCAGGGGGAGTGGTACGAGCAGTACTTC. This codes for CASSYQGEWYEQYF.

The chain couples TRBV6-1 to TRBJ2-3; 8 bases match TRBD2. V lost 10 bases, J lost 4 bases, and 13 bases stayed unmatched. CDR3 length equals 15 residues. The germline gives CDR1 MNHNS, CDR2 SASEGT. The DNA for the CDR3 is TGTGCCACCTCACTCGAAGCGGGAGCGGCAGATACGCAGTATTTT. Protein product: CATSLEAGAADTQYF.

The chain has TRBV11-3 and TRBJ1-4; TRBD1 aligns across 9 bases. CDR3 length equals 16 residues. J lost 7 bases, V lost 4 bases, and 10 bases had no gene match. Germline lookup yields CDR1 SGHNT and CDR2 YENEEA. For the CDR3, the DNA is TGTGCCAGCAGCTCCCATCCGGACAGGGGAAGTGAAAAACTGTTTTTT. It codes for CASSSHPDRGSEKLFF.

The chain is built from TRBV6-5 and TRBJ1-1; D is perhaps TRBD1 (6 bases). The CDR3 is made up of 15 amino acids. The germline V and J ends were trimmed by 5 bases and 0 bases, with 13 bases remaining between them. From germline, CDR1 is MNHEY and CDR2 SVGAGI. Here the CDR3 reads CASSPQGHLNTEAFF. The CDR3 nucleotides are TGTGCCAGCAGTCCCCAGGGACACTTGAACACTGAAGCTTTCTTT.

This chain joins TRBV7-2 and TRBJ1-2; 8 bases fit TRBD1. The junction had 6 bases not matched to a gene; V was cut back by 5 bases and J by 4 bases. The CDR3 totals 14 residues. Germline CDR1 is SGHTA and CDR2 is FQGNSA. CDR3 sequence (DNA): TGTGCCAGCAGCGCGGGACAGGCCCTCTATGGCTACACCTTC. This codes for CASSAGQALYGYTF. The full variable domain, in which reference TRBV7-2 and TRBJ1-2 provide the parts outside the CDR3, is GAGVSQSPSNKVTEKGKDVELRCDPISGHTALYWYRQSLGQGLEFLIYFQGNSAPDKSGLPSDRFSAERTGGSVSTLTIQRTQQEDSAVYLCASSAGQALYGYTFGSGTRLTVV.

The chain recombines TRBV7-9 with TRBJ2-5, with 7 bases identical to TRBD2. V shed 4 bases and J 5 bases; nucleotides not matched to a gene: 10. CDR3 length equals 15 residues. The germline CDR1 and CDR2 sequences are SEHNR and FQNEAQ (reference sequence). The chain's CDR3 is CASSSRLAAKETQYF. Here the CDR3 DNA reads TGTGCCAGCAGCTCTAGGCTAGCGGCCAAGGAGACCCAGTACTTC.